This record covers a single T cell receptor (beta chain). Its specificity is not known. Here immunoSEQ multiplex PCR was the method, and the copy in TCRdb shows in-frame clones only, minus some. This repertoire shows about 190,000 clones, approximately 84% found once; its top ten account for over 5.5%. This sample is part of a study of cytomegalovirus exposure and HLA in healthy donors. Study-wide results and limits: According to a later analysis, TCR clusters from the first cohort tended to co-occur in the 100 to 150 validation repertoires. Most TCR sequences were seen very rarely across donors, but some public TCRs occurred in many.

The source of this sequence is a man between 18 and 29 years old in good health and CMV-seropositive. Sequencing used PBMCs.

This CDR3 reads CASSFIQGGNEQYF. DNA of the CDR3: TGCGCCAGCAGCTTCATCCAGGGTGGCAACGAGCAGTACTTC. The chain recombines TRBV5-1 with TRBJ2-7; perhaps TRBD1 as D (5 bases). Germline CDR1 SGHRS, CDR2 YFSETQ. This CDR3 is 14 amino acids long. V was cut by 2 bases and J by 5 bases, with 14 bases left in between.